This is a list of T cell receptor beta chains from one sample in a study of shared clonotypes between healthy human individuals. Profiling relied on immunoSEQ multiplex PCR, and the TCRdb table lists in-frame clones only, not all of them. This table has about 960,000 clones, 76% appearing once. Material: memory CD4+ T cells sorted from blood. These receptors were taken from a man aged 18 to 30 in good health. The CDR3 runs from the conserved cysteine through the conserved F or W. Each record gives: V gene, J gene, D gene, clone size, CDR3 protein, CDR3 DNA. D genes are given only for firm matches. Expanded clones get a size class; other rows say once, few or many, or leave the size out.

V gene: TRBV19; J gene: TRBJ1-2; D gene: NA; clone size: NA; CDR3 protein: CASSFSEIIQTYGYTF; CDR3 DNA: TGTGCCAGTAGTTTCAGCGAGATTATACAAACTTATGGCTACACCTTC
V gene: TRBV27; J gene: TRBJ1-4; D gene: NA; clone size: NA; CDR3 protein: CASSLKQGREKLFF; CDR3 DNA: TGTGCCAGCAGTTTAAAACAGGGTAGGGAAAAACTGTTTTTT
V gene: TRBV29-1; J gene: TRBJ1-3; D gene: NA; clone size: NA; CDR3 protein: CSVNPRTGNTIYF; CDR3 DNA: TGCAGCGTAAACCCCCGGACTGGAAACACCATATATTTT
V gene: TRBV7-9; J gene: TRBJ2-1; D gene: TRBD2; clone size: NA; CDR3 protein: CASSLGLAGVYEQFF; CDR3 DNA: TGTGCCAGCAGCTTAGGGCTAGCGGGAGTATATGAGCAGTTCTTC
V gene: TRBV6-1; J gene: TRBJ2-7; D gene: TRBD1; clone size: NA; CDR3 protein: CASSEVGTGNYEQYF; CDR3 DNA: TGTGCCAGCAGTGAAGTTGGGACAGGGAACTACGAGCAGTACTTC
V gene: TRBV7-2; J gene: TRBJ2-7; D gene: TRBD1; clone size: few; CDR3 protein: CASSGRDSYEQYF; CDR3 DNA: TGTGCCAGCAGCGGCCGGGACAGCTACGAGCAGTACTTC
V gene: TRBV10-3; J gene: TRBJ2-7; D gene: TRBD1; clone size: NA; CDR3 protein: CATLTGQGPYEQYF; CDR3 DNA: TGTGCCACCCTAACGGGACAGGGTCCCTACGAGCAGTACTTC
V gene: TRBV5-4; J gene: TRBJ1-2; D gene: NA; clone size: NA; CDR3 protein: CASSADMFNYGYTF; CDR3 DNA: TGTGCCAGCAGCGCGGACATGTTTAACTATGGCTACACCTTC
V gene: TRBV10-1; J gene: TRBJ2-7; D gene: TRBD2; clone size: once; CDR3 protein: CASSRTSGGTSYEQYF; CDR3 DNA: TGCGCCAGCAGTCGGACTAGCGGGGGGACCTCCTACGAGCAGTACTTC
V gene: TRBV9; J gene: TRBJ2-3; D gene: TRBD2; clone size: NA; CDR3 protein: CASSVDGRGADTQYF; CDR3 DNA: TGTGCCAGCAGCGTAGATGGGAGGGGAGCAGATACGCAGTATTTT
V gene: TRBV6-1; J gene: TRBJ1-6; D gene: NA; clone size: NA; CDR3 protein: CASSVLSGPTPYNSPLHF; CDR3 DNA: TGTGCCAGCAGTGTACTTTCCGGGCCCACCCCTTATAATTCACCCCTCCACTTT
V gene: TRBV30; J gene: TRBJ2-2; D gene: TRBD2; clone size: NA; CDR3 protein: CAFGHGGAAGELFF; CDR3 DNA: TGTGCCTTTGGCCACGGGGGGGCCGCCGGGGAGCTGTTTTTT
V gene: TRBV29-1; J gene: TRBJ2-7; D gene: TRBD1; clone size: NA; CDR3 protein: CSVEFPQGQGDEQYF; CDR3 DNA: TGCAGCGTTGAATTTCCTCAGGGACAGGGGGACGAGCAGTACTTC
V gene: TRBV9; J gene: TRBJ2-3; D gene: NA; clone size: NA; CDR3 protein: CASSVGLEPPHTQYF; CDR3 DNA: TGTGCCAGCAGCGTAGGATTAGAGCCACCCCATACGCAGTATTTT
V gene: TRBV5-6; J gene: TRBJ2-5; D gene: NA; clone size: NA; CDR3 protein: CASSFTGRAETQYF; CDR3 DNA: TGTGCCAGCAGCTTCACAGGGAGGGCGGAGACCCAGTACTTC
V gene: TRBV28; J gene: TRBJ2-5; D gene: TRBD1; clone size: NA; CDR3 protein: CASSWDRWGETQYF; CDR3 DNA: TGTGCCAGCAGTTGGGACAGATGGGGGGAGACCCAGTACTTC
V gene: TRBV5-6; J gene: TRBJ1-2; D gene: NA; clone size: few; CDR3 protein: CASSGGATGFGYGYTF; CDR3 DNA: TGTGCCAGCAGCGGAGGAGCGACGGGTTTTGGCTATGGCTACACCTTC
V gene: TRBV30; J gene: TRBJ2-7; D gene: TRBD1; clone size: few; CDR3 protein: CAWSVPYRDRGVEQYF; CDR3 DNA: TGTGCCTGGAGTGTGCCCTACCGGGACAGAGGGGTAGAGCAGTACTTC
V gene: TRBV2; J gene: TRBJ1-1; D gene: NA; clone size: few; CDR3 protein: CASSERDKPEAFF; CDR3 DNA: TGTGCCAGCAGTGAGAGGGACAAACCTGAAGCTTTCTTT
V gene: TRBV5-1; J gene: TRBJ1-1; D gene: NA; clone size: NA; CDR3 protein: CASSLEGGMNTEAFF; CDR3 DNA: TGCGCCAGCAGCTTGGAAGGAGGCATGAACACTGAAGCTTTCTTT
V gene: TRBV19; J gene: TRBJ1-5; D gene: TRBD1; clone size: NA; CDR3 protein: CASTQTGGGNQPQHF; CDR3 DNA: TGTGCCAGTACCCAAACAGGGGGCGGCAATCAGCCCCAGCATTTT
V gene: TRBV11-2; J gene: TRBJ1-3; D gene: NA; clone size: few; CDR3 protein: CASSPAGGNTIYF; CDR3 DNA: TGTGCCAGCAGTCCCGCCGGAGGAAACACCATATATTTT
V gene: TRBV14; J gene: TRBJ1-4; D gene: NA; clone size: NA; CDR3 protein: CASSQGLVTKGEKLFF; CDR3 DNA: TGTGCCAGCAGCCAGGGCCTAGTCACCAAAGGTGAAAAACTGTTTTTT
V gene: TRBV10-3; J gene: TRBJ1-1; D gene: NA; clone size: NA; CDR3 protein: CAISSPGINTEAFF; CDR3 DNA: TGTGCCATCTCGAGTCCCGGGATTAACACTGAAGCTTTCTTT
V gene: TRBV11-2; J gene: TRBJ1-3; D gene: NA; clone size: NA; CDR3 protein: CASSLGRDLGNTIYF; CDR3 DNA: TGTGCCAGCAGCTTAGGCAGGGACCTCGGAAACACCATATATTTT
V gene: TRBV28; J gene: TRBJ2-7; D gene: NA; clone size: NA; CDR3 protein: CASSLRSGSYEQYF; CDR3 DNA: TGTGCCAGCAGTTTGAGGTCAGGGTCATACGAGCAGTACTTC
V gene: TRBV10-3; J gene: TRBJ1-6; D gene: TRBD1; clone size: NA; CDR3 protein: CATGDRGVTNNSPLHF; CDR3 DNA: TGTGCCACCGGGGACAGGGGAGTGACTAATAATTCACCCCTCCACTTT
V gene: TRBV19; J gene: TRBJ1-1; D gene: NA; clone size: NA; CDR3 protein: CASSIRTDGHTEAFF; CDR3 DNA: TGTGCCAGTAGTATACGGACGGACGGGCACACTGAAGCTTTCTTT
V gene: TRBV4-3; J gene: TRBJ2-7; D gene: NA; clone size: NA; CDR3 protein: CASSQDAGQQYEQYF; CDR3 DNA: TGCGCCAGCAGCCAAGATGCGGGACAGCAATACGAGCAGTACTTC
V gene: TRBV5-8; J gene: TRBJ2-1; D gene: TRBD2; clone size: NA; CDR3 protein: CASGLAGAYYNEQFF; CDR3 DNA: TGTGCCAGCGGACTAGCGGGAGCGTACTACAATGAGCAGTTCTTC
V gene: TRBV9; J gene: TRBJ1-2; D gene: NA; clone size: NA; CDR3 protein: CASNNVDSYGYTF; CDR3 DNA: TGTGCCAGCAACAACGTGGACTCATATGGCTACACCTTC
V gene: TRBV28; J gene: TRBJ1-3; D gene: TRBD1; clone size: NA; CDR3 protein: CASSLGSTGANTIYF; CDR3 DNA: TGTGCCAGCAGTTTAGGTTCGACAGGGGCGAACACCATATATTTT
V gene: TRBV7-6; J gene: TRBJ2-2; D gene: NA; clone size: NA; CDR3 protein: CASSLGTGPDTGELFF; CDR3 DNA: TGTGCCAGCAGCTTAGGTACGGGACCCGACACCGGGGAGCTGTTTTTT
V gene: TRBV7-9; J gene: TRBJ1-1; D gene: TRBD1; clone size: once; CDR3 protein: CASSNRGGAEAFF; CDR3 DNA: TGTGCCAGCAGCAACAGGGGAGGGGCTGAAGCTTTCTTT
V gene: TRBV6-6; J gene: TRBJ2-1; D gene: NA; clone size: NA; CDR3 protein: CASVPYGEVNEQFF; CDR3 DNA: TGTGCCAGCGTACCTTATGGGGAGGTAAATGAGCAGTTCTTC
V gene: TRBV30; J gene: TRBJ1-3; D gene: NA; clone size: NA; CDR3 protein: CAWSVQQGQAGNTIYF; CDR3 DNA: TGTGCCTGGAGTGTTCAGCAGGGTCAGGCTGGAAACACCATATATTTT
V gene: TRBV15; J gene: TRBJ2-5; D gene: NA; clone size: once; CDR3 protein: CATSRGHTGQETQYF; CDR3 DNA: TGTGCCACCAGCAGAGGTCATACAGGCCAAGAGACCCAGTACTTC
V gene: TRBV29-1; J gene: TRBJ2-5; D gene: NA; clone size: many; CDR3 protein: CSAEERETQYF; CDR3 DNA: TGCAGCGCCGAGGAGAGGGAGACCCAGTACTTC
V gene: TRBV5-1; J gene: TRBJ2-5; D gene: TRBD1; clone size: NA; CDR3 protein: CASSNPSGQGGETQYF; CDR3 DNA: TGCGCCAGCAGCAATCCATCGGGACAGGGAGGGGAGACCCAGTACTTC
V gene: TRBV5-6; J gene: TRBJ2-5; D gene: TRBD2; clone size: few; CDR3 protein: CASSLTSGRAETQYF; CDR3 DNA: TGTGCCAGCAGCCTGACTAGCGGGAGGGCGGAGACCCAGTACTTC
V gene: TRBV19; J gene: TRBJ2-7; D gene: TRBD2; clone size: NA; CDR3 protein: CASSPGTSEIDLYEQYF; CDR3 DNA: TGTGCCAGTAGTCCCGGGACTAGCGAGATAGACCTGTACGAGCAGTACTTC
V gene: TRBV27; J gene: TRBJ1-2; D gene: TRBD1; clone size: NA; CDR3 protein: CASSSRTGGYGYTF; CDR3 DNA: TGTGCCAGCAGTTCCCGGACAGGGGGCTATGGCTACACCTTC
V gene: TRBV19; J gene: TRBJ2-3; D gene: NA; clone size: many; CDR3 protein: CASSRRTPTDTQYF; CDR3 DNA: TGTGCCAGTAGTCGAAGGACTCCGACAGATACGCAGTATTTT
V gene: TRBV28; J gene: TRBJ2-3; D gene: NA; clone size: NA; CDR3 protein: CASSLRTDTQYF; CDR3 DNA: TGTGCCAGCAGTCTACGCACAGATACGCAGTATTTT
V gene: TRBV15; J gene: TRBJ2-6; D gene: TRBD1; clone size: NA; CDR3 protein: CATSRVGGGVSGANVLTF; CDR3 DNA: TGTGCCACCAGCAGAGTAGGGGGCGGAGTCTCTGGGGCCAACGTCCTGACTTTC
V gene: TRBV5-4; J gene: TRBJ1-2; D gene: NA; clone size: NA; CDR3 protein: CASSPNPGALANYGYTF; CDR3 DNA: TGTGCCAGCAGCCCCAACCCCGGGGCGTTAGCTAACTATGGCTACACCTTC
V gene: TRBV4-2; J gene: TRBJ2-3; D gene: TRBD2; clone size: once; CDR3 protein: CASSQDPSGGGNTQYF; CDR3 DNA: TGTGCCAGCAGCCAAGATCCGAGCGGGGGTGGAAATACGCAGTATTTT
V gene: TRBV7-2; J gene: TRBJ2-7; D gene: NA; clone size: NA; CDR3 protein: CASSSLIGVEQYF; CDR3 DNA: TGTGCCAGCAGCTCCTTGATTGGGGTTGAGCAGTACTTC
V gene: TRBV5-6; J gene: TRBJ2-2; D gene: TRBD1; clone size: NA; CDR3 protein: CASSLDRGAGELFF; CDR3 DNA: TGTGCCAGCAGCTTGGACAGGGGGGCCGGGGAGCTGTTTTTT
V gene: TRBV6-4; J gene: TRBJ2-3; D gene: NA; clone size: NA; CDR3 protein: CASSPTSRYTDTQYF; CDR3 DNA: TGTGCCAGCAGCCCTACTAGCAGATACACAGATACGCAGTATTTT
V gene: TRBV19; J gene: TRBJ2-2; D gene: NA; clone size: NA; CDR3 protein: CASGIQGLDTGELFF; CDR3 DNA: TGTGCCAGTGGGATCCAGGGTTTGGACACCGGGGAGCTGTTTTTT
V gene: TRBV6-5; J gene: TRBJ1-2; D gene: NA; clone size: NA; CDR3 protein: CASSYARTNYGYTF; CDR3 DNA: TGTGCCAGCAGTTATGCACGTACTAACTATGGCTACACCTTC
V gene: TRBV2; J gene: TRBJ2-5; D gene: NA; clone size: NA; CDR3 protein: CASRRLETQYF; CDR3 DNA: TGTGCCAGCAGGCGATTAGAGACCCAGTACTTC
V gene: TRBV19; J gene: TRBJ1-1; D gene: NA; clone size: few; CDR3 protein: CASSRQVITEAFF; CDR3 DNA: TGTGCCAGTAGTCGACAGGTAATCACTGAAGCTTTCTTT
V gene: TRBV4-3; J gene: TRBJ2-3; D gene: TRBD2; clone size: NA; CDR3 protein: CLNMVAGGPHTDTQYF; CDR3 DNA: TGCTTAAATATGGTGGCGGGAGGGCCCCACACAGATACGCAGTATTTT